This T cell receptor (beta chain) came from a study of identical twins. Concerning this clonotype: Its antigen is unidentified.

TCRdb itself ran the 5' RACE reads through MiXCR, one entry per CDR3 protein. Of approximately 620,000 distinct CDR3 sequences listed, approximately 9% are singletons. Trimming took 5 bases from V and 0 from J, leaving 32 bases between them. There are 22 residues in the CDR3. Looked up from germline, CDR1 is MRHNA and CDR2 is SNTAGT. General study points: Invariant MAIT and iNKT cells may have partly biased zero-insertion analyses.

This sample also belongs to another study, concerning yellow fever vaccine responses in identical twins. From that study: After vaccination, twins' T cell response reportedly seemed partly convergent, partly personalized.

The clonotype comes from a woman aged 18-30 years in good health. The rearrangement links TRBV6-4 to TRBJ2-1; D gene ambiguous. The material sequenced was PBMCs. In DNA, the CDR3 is TGTGCCAGCAGTCCTAGGGATCTCCTTCTCGAATCTCCATCGAGCTCCTACAATGAGCAGTTCTTC. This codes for CASSPRDLLLESPSSSYNEQFF.